Described below is a single T cell receptor beta chain sequence and its context. Its cognate antigen has yet to be identified. There are no base qualities to consult, and no much larger clone falls within one base. The donors were about 40 Caucasian individuals from Russia, aged roughly 6 to 100 years, who were systemically healthy. Each donor gave ten milliliters of peripheral blood, drawn into EDTA-treated Vacutainer tubes. PBMCs were isolated by Ficoll-Paque density-gradient centrifugation, with at least 7 million obtained per sample. Trizol reagent was used to extract total RNA from the PBMCs, yielding at least 5 micrograms per sample. For every donor, an aliquot of PBMCs went through flow cytometry to measure the percentages of naive CD45RAhigh/CD27high T cells. These data originate in a study of blood T cells in healthy people across ages (dated by TCRdb to the mid-2010s). About the study as a whole: In model experiments, roughly one uniquely barcoded TCR beta cDNA molecule per two T cells was captured by template switching. To track age-related changes in TCR beta repertoire diversity, the study relied on deep sequencing normalized with unique cDNA molecular identifiers. The study analyzed two additional independent replicas of 1 million unique cDNA reads from the same blood draw for two donors, one aged 18 to 30 and one aged 80 or older. To avoid experimental bias, donors of different ages were randomly spread across the sequencing lanes. Four age groups were formed from the donors: young (average approximately 15 years), middle-aged (just under 40), aged (roughly 58) and long-lived (more than 75).

The full study reports these points: The long-lived group showed more naive CD4+ T cells, fewer expanded clones and increased TCR diversity than the aged group, suggesting age selection. Observed TCR beta diversity per million T cells fell roughly linearly with age, and a significant reduction was already apparent by age around 39. Bulk unsorted PBMC profiling prevented conclusive comparison of naive and antigen-experienced compartments. There was a strong correlation between observed TCR beta diversity and the percentage of naive T cells measured by flow cytometry. Estimates of total diversity based on one million sequenced T cells were considered lower bounds and underestimates. The CMV infection status of donors was not known, potentially confounding age-related changes in expanded clonotypes.

Receptor amplification or capture employed 5' RACE. This sample was sequenced with an Illumina HiSeq 2500. A second PCR of roughly 7 to 12 cycles was run with a J-beta primer mix and a sample-barcoded 5' primer. A unique molecular identifier was introduced onto each TCR beta cDNA molecule by a template-switch 5' adaptor carrying 12 random nucleotides. At least 2.5 million CDR3-containing paired-end reads were obtained from each sample. First-strand cDNA synthesis was performed from all RNA using the Mint cDNA synthesis kit, with priming by a TRBC-specific oligonucleotide. Following uracil-DNA glycosylase treatment, all cDNA underwent a first 18-cycle PCR with the universal primers M1SS and BC2_uni_R. The source study handled its data this way. For normalization, 1 million high-quality reads were randomly selected from each sample, with every read carrying a distinct molecular identifier. Instead of being binned into consensus sequences, reads that shared molecular identifiers were thrown out. CDR3 identification, clonotype clustering and error correction used MiTCR with a Q25 quality threshold and the strictest error-elimination algorithm. A nonparametric unseen species model with Euler transformation was used to estimate lower-bound total TCR beta diversity. TCRdb itself trimmed the public reads at Q25 with fastp, ran MiXCR and retained productive beta chains. For every CDR3 protein sequence, its rows merge into one entry that carries the most common genes and DNA. The V and J calls and clone size are TCRdb's, not the authors'. Across this sample there are around 1,500,000 distinct CDR3 sequences, with 28% seen only once. The ten largest make up 7.7% of the sample.

From cysteine to phenylalanine, the CDR3 is 14 amino acids long. Only the CDR3 part of the read is kept: 42 bases, read in frame from the first base. CDR1 and CDR2 (SGHDN, FVKESK) derive from the germline V gene. V is pruned by 2 bases and J by 6 bases, leaving 1 base of the junction without a gene match. The sequenced sample was blood. The sequence joins TRBV14 to TRBJ2-1, with 10 bases in between that match TRBD2. The sequence was collected from a woman aged 30 to 39 in good health. The CDR3 reads as follows: CASSQLAGVNEQFF. Read as DNA, the sequence is TGTGCCAGCAGCCAACTAGCGGGAGTCAATGAGCAGTTCTTC.